These 3 T cell receptor beta chains were all obtained from the same sample, sequenced in a study of tissue T cells after allogeneic stem cell transplantation. Generated by immunoSEQ multiplex PCR, the TCRdb table keeps only in-frame clones and is missing some. The sample shows tens of thousands of clones, 80% to 95% of them seen only once. The source was blood, collected before transplantation. These receptors all come from a woman aged 40-69 years who later had graft-versus-host disease after an allogeneic stem cell transplant.

The chain recombines TRBV7-9 with TRBJ2-7; D possibly corresponds to TRBD1 (7 bases). V was shortened by 2 bases and J by 3 bases, with 11 bases between the two germline ends. The CDR3 covers 14 residues. From germline, CDR1 is SEHNR and CDR2 FQNEAQ (reference sequence). The CDR3 region is CASSLRQGGYEQYF. The CDR3 nucleotides read TGTGCCAGCAGCTTACGGCAGGGGGGCTACGAGCAGTACTTC.

The rearrangement uses TRBV28 and TRBJ2-7; 7 bases fit TRBD2. CDR1 MDHEN and CDR2 SYDVKM come from the germline V gene. Germline trimming cut 3 bases from V and 3 bases from J; bases unmatched to any gene: 8. CDR3 length: 15 residues. The CDR3 loop reads CASSLGGDPIYEQYF. CDR3 in DNA: TGTGCCAGCAGTTTGGGGGGGGACCCGATCTACGAGCAGTACTTC.

The chain carries TRBV7-9 and TRBJ1-1, with D possibly being TRBD1 (6 bases). Germline CDR1 SEHNR, CDR2 FQNEAQ (reference sequence). V lost 5 bases, J lost 1 base, and 11 bases lay in between. The CDR3 runs 14 residues. CDR3 coding DNA: TGTGCCAGCAGCAAGGGGGGAGGGAACACTGAAGCTTTCTTT. It specifies CASSKGGGNTEAFF.